Shown below are 25 T cell receptor beta chains from a single sample sequenced in a study of breast tumors, draining lymph nodes, adjacent tissues. One entry per CDR3 protein, called by TCRdb with MiXCR from the multiplex PCR reads. The profile shows about 140,000 distinct CDR3 sequences, approximately 30% of them singletons. Samples came from axillary lymph nodes draining the breast cancer. Sequencing was carried out using axillary lymph node tissue. The receptor source for this set is a female donor with breast cancer. Some clones in this sample may be carry-over from other donors' samples.

This clonotype came up many times. This chain uses TRBV12-3 or TRBV12-4 with TRBJ2-2; no definite D call. The CDR3 length is 15 residues. V was cut by 2 bases and J by 0 bases, with 7 bases left in between. The CDR3 DNA follows: TGTGCCAGCAGTTTAATACTATCGAACACCGGGGAGCTGTTTTTT. This codes for CASSLILSNTGELFF.

On this clonotype itself: This may be a read error: a much more frequent sequence differs by one nucleotide. V usage is TRBV7-9 and J usage is TRBJ2-5, with D perhaps matching TRBD2 (6 bases). In germline, CDR1 is SEHNR, CDR2 FQNEAQ (reference sequence). CDR3 length equals 15 residues. Written as DNA, the CDR3 is TGTGCCAGCAGCTTCGATGGGCTAGCGCAAGAGACCCAGCACTTC. Translating it yields CASSFDGLAQETQHF.

On this clonotype: A much larger clone sits a single nucleotide away, making a read error possible. This sequence joins TRBV5-4 and TRBJ2-5; the D gene is possibly TRBD2 (5 bases). V was cut by 2 bases and J by 5 bases, with 10 bases left in between. In germline, CDR1 is SGHNT, CDR2 YYREEE (reference sequence). The CDR3 runs 13 residues. CDR3 DNA sequence: TGTGCCAGCAGCTTCGGACTCGCGGAGACCCAGTACTTC. Translated, it gives CASSFGLAETQYF.

Of note for this clonotype: Compared with germline, one end of the junction differs, possibly owing to a read error. This rearrangement joins TRBV10-3 to TRBJ2-5; 8 bases are a match to TRBD2. Per the germline V gene, CDR1 is ENHRY and CDR2 is SYGVKD. This CDR3 contains 14 residues. CDR3 sequence (DNA): TGTGCCAGCGGATCCTCGGGGGGGCAAGAGGACCAGGACTTC. Translation: CASGSSGGQEDQDF.

The chain uses TRBV7-2 and TRBJ2-7; 13 bases line up with TRBD2. Unmatched junction bases numbered 6, after V lost 5 bases and J lost 5 bases. Germline V CDR1 and CDR2: SGHTA, FQGNSA. The CDR3 has 15 amino acids. For the CDR3, the DNA is TGTGCCAGCAGCAAAGGGACTAGCGGGACCCACGAGCAGTACTTC. Amino acids: CASSKGTSGTHEQYF.

This clonotype is a singleton in its sample. The V gene is TRBV7-2, the J gene TRBJ1-1; D perhaps matches TRBD1 (5 bases). Trimming cost V 8 bases and J 4 bases, with 20 bases left between them. Germline loops: CDR1 SGHTA, CDR2 FQGNSA. The CDR3 runs to 15 residues. DNA for the CDR3: TGTGCCAGCGCCCGGATAGCGGGGGGGTTCACTGAAGCTTTCTTT. Residues: CASARIAGGFTEAFF.

This clonotype showed up many times. The gene calls are TRBV4-3 and TRBJ1-4, with no clear D. Germline V lookup: CDR1 LGHNA, CDR2 YSLEER. The CDR3 has 16 residues. V shed 1 base and J shed 4 bases, with 13 bases lying between them. CDR3 residues: CASSQVQVSGNEKLFF. CDR3 bases: TGCGCCAGCAGCCAAGTGCAGGTTAGTGGTAATGAAAAACTGTTTTTT.

The chain carries TRBV7-2 and TRBJ1-3; 7 bases align to TRBD1. Germline V gene sequence: CDR1 SGHTA, CDR2 FQGNSA. The CDR3 loop spans 15 amino acids. V dropped 5 bases and J dropped 0; count of bases not matched to a gene: 4. In DNA form, the CDR3 reads TGTGCCAGCAGCGGGTGGACAGGCTCTGGAAACACCATATATTTT. The encoded protein is CASSGWTGSGNTIYF.

The chain is built from TRBV5-5 and TRBJ1-1, with 11 bases aligning to TRBD1. V trimming: 3 bases; J trimming: 5 bases; junction bases outside the gene matches: 12. The CDR3 runs 17 residues. Germline V lookup: CDR1 SGHKS, CDR2 YYEKEE (reference sequence). The CDR3 coding sequence is TGTGCCAGCAGCTCGGACAGGGGGCATGTAGCGGATACTGAAGCTTTCTTT. The encoded protein is CASSSDRGHVADTEAFF.

J is TRBJ2-1 and V is TRBV19; 10 bases fit TRBD1. Germline CDR1 LNHDA, CDR2 SQIVND (reference sequence). This CDR3 spans 12 amino acids. The V gene end was trimmed by 4 bases and the J gene end by 12 bases; junction bases not matched to a gene: 3. CDR3 loop: CASSRDRGLQFF. The CDR3 region has the DNA TGTGCCAGTAGTAGGGACAGGGGCTTGCAGTTCTTC. Drawing the rest from reference TRBV19 and TRBJ2-1, the complete variable domain is DGGITQSPKYLFRKEGQNVTLSCEQNLNHDAMYWYRQDPGQGLRLIYYSQIVNDFQKGDIAEGYSVSREKKESFPLTVTSAQKNPTAFYLCASSRDRGLQFFGPGTRLTVL.

Worth noting for this clonotype: A read error may explain this, as a much larger clone is one base away. No conserved phenylalanine or tryptophan is present at the end of the CDR3, so a read error is the likely explanation. V usage is TRBV9 and J usage is TRBJ1-2; D possibly corresponds to TRBD1 (5 bases). Germline V gene lookup returns CDR1 SGDLS and CDR2 YYNGEE. The CDR3 runs to 13 residues. V dropped 5 bases and J dropped 4 bases, with 12 bases sitting between them. CDR3 amino acids: CASRRDGFYGYTS. Written as DNA, the CDR3 is TGTGCCAGCAGGAGGGACGGATTCTATGGCTACACCTCC.

In its sample, this clonotype was seen once. The CDR3 spells CVASRWITGELFF. As DNA, the CDR3 is TGTGTCGCCAGCCGGTGGATCACCGGGGAGCTGTTTTTT. The chain combines TRBV15 with TRBJ2-2; D is ambiguous. This CDR3 spans 13 amino acids. CDR1 LNHNV and CDR2 YYDKDF come from the germline V gene (reference sequence).

Many counts were recorded for this clonotype. V and J are TRBV6-1 and TRBJ2-7, with a weak D call TRBD1 (6 bases). The CDR3 sequence is 15 residues long. Per germline, CDR1 MNHNS and CDR2 SASEGT. V lost 1 base and J lost 5, with 15 bases in between. Here the CDR3 reads CASSEGGTSNDEQYF. CDR3 DNA sequence: TGTGCCAGCAGTGAAGGAGGGACATCGAATGACGAGCAGTACTTC.

This chain links TRBV9 with TRBJ1-6, with D perhaps TRBD1 (5 bases). This CDR3 has 16 residues. Trimming took off 0 bases at V and 9 bases at J, with 16 bases between the two ends. CDR1 is SGDLS and CDR2 is YYNGEE in the germline V gene. CDR3 sequence reads: CASSVEAGGSGSPLHF. In DNA, the CDR3 is TGTGCCAGCAGCGTAGAGGCGGGGGGGAGTGGTTCACCCCTCCACTTT.

The chain recombines TRBV20-1 with TRBJ1-6; possibly TRBD1 for D (5 bases). CDR1 is DFQATT, CDR2 SNEGSKA, per germline (reference sequence). This CDR3 spans 13 amino acids. V gave up 8 bases and J gave up 7 bases, with 15 bases separating them. The CDR3 spells CSMRDSANSPLHF. In DNA form, the CDR3 reads TGCAGTATGAGGGACTCAGCGAATTCACCCCTCCACTTT.

This clonotype was found many times. The chain couples TRBV6-4 to TRBJ1-6, with D tentatively TRBD1 (5 bases). CDR1 and CDR2 (germline): MRHNA, SNTAGT. The length of the CDR3 is 15 residues. Between the trimmed V and J ends, which lost 9 bases and 6 bases, there was a span of 18 bases. The CDR3 protein is CARVGGGSGNSPLHF. As DNA, the CDR3 is TGTGCCAGAGTTGGGGGAGGGTCTGGTAATTCACCCCTCCACTTT.

The V and J genes are TRBV12-3 or TRBV12-4 and TRBJ2-1, with 7 bases aligning to TRBD1. V was clipped by 6 bases and J by 9 bases; unmatched bases: 14. This CDR3 comprises 15 residues. CDR3 in DNA: TGTGCCAGCAGCCACCCAGCAGGGGGTTATCTTGAGCAGTTCTTC. As protein: CASSHPAGGYLEQFF.

The chain recombines TRBV5-6 with TRBJ1-1; perhaps TRBD1 as D (6 bases). Germline V CDR1 and CDR2: SGHDT, YYEEEE. Trimming took 3 bases from V and 4 from J, leaving 16 bases between them. The CDR3 has 15 residues. The CDR3 DNA reads TGTGCCAGCAGCTGGAGACAGGTGGGGAGCACTGAAGCTTTCTTT. Encoded protein: CASSWRQVGSTEAFF.

This clonotype was picked up many times. This chain uses TRBV12-3 or TRBV12-4 with TRBJ2-1; a possible D gene is TRBD1 (6 bases). The CDR3 is 14 residues long. V lost 5 bases and J 8 bases, leaving 16 bases between the germline ends. The CDR3 DNA sequence: TGTGCCAGCAGTGGGGACACGCGCCTCGATGAGCAGTTCTTC. Translation gives CASSGDTRLDEQFF.

The chain employs TRBV2 and TRBJ1-4; D gene ambiguous. The CDR3 runs 9 residues. The germline V gene has CDR1 SNHLY and CDR2 FYNNEI. With 5 bases removed from V and 14 bases from J, the gap between germline ends came to 6 bases. CDR3 nucleotide sequence: TGTGCCAGCAGTTTCTTTCTGTTTTTT. Protein product: CASSFFLFF.

The gene calls are TRBV6-1 and TRBJ1-5; a weak D match, TRBD1 (6 bases). V dropped 5 bases and J dropped 3 bases, with 17 bases sitting between them. The germline V gene encodes CDR1 MNHNS and CDR2 SASEGT. CDR3 length: 16 residues. The CDR3 coding sequence is TGTGCCAGCAGTTACCGAAACAGGGATGACAATCAGCCCCAGCATTTT. Protein: CASSYRNRDDNQPQHF.

This clonotype was recorded at least ten times. The chain combines TRBV3-1 with TRBJ2-5; 8 nucleotides match TRBD1. The CDR3 loop spans 16 amino acids. CDR1 is LGHDT and CDR2 is YNNKEL in the germline V gene (reference sequence). The V and J ends lost 4 bases and 5 bases, in that order; junction bases with no gene match: 12. CDR3 nucleotides: TGTGCCAGCAGCCTCTCCTCCGGGACAGGTTTCGAGACCCAGTACTTC. Translating gives CASSLSSGTGFETQYF.

This clonotype was seen at least ten times. With a much larger clone just one base away, this may be a read error. The V and J genes are TRBV9 and TRBJ2-5; TRBD1 matches at 9 bases. Germline V gives CDR1 SGDLS, CDR2 YYNGEE. The length of the CDR3 is 15 residues. CDR3 sequence reads: CASSTLGQGQETPYF. The CDR3, as DNA: TGTGCCAGCAGCACCCTGGGACAGGGTCAAGAGACCCCGTACTTC.

This clonotype was found many times. One junction end does not reproduce the germline sequence, and a read error may be involved. This chain uses TRBV6-1 with TRBJ1-6; D not certain. The CDR3 is made up of 12 amino acids. Per germline, CDR1 MNHNS and CDR2 SASEGT. Written as DNA, the CDR3 is TGTGCCAGCAGTCAAGCCCCTTCCCCCCTCCACTTT. It yields the protein CASSQAPSPLHF.

This clonotype was counted a single time. The genes are TRBV7-3 and TRBJ2-3; D gene ambiguous. V was pared by 3 bases and J by 2 bases, with 9 bases between. The CDR3 is made up of 14 amino acids. Germline-derived CDR1 and CDR2 are SGHTA and FQGTGA. The CDR3 is CASSLTTYTDTQYF. CDR3 nucleotide sequence: TGTGCCAGCAGCTTGACCACGTACACAGATACGCAGTATTTT.